This paragraph reports one T cell receptor beta chain. Antigen: not known. cDNA came from roughly 0.47 to 1 ug RNA primed by random hexamers. Via MiXCR, TCRdb re-called the immunoSEQ multiplex PCR reads, giving one row per CDR3 protein. The sample lists roughly 200,000 distinct CDR3 sequences, roughly nine tenths occurring once. With 4 bases clipped from V and 5 bases from J, the junction kept 2 bases outside the gene matches. Per germline, CDR1 LNHDA and CDR2 SQIVND (reference sequence). This CDR3 region has 14 residues. The sample is drawn from a study of CD8 T cells in Susac syndrome. Study outcomes and limitations: The Susac syndrome CD4+ T cell repertoires displayed no clonal expansion. Individuals included in the TCR sequencing and HLA analysis were acknowledged by the study to be relatively few in number.

This chain joins TRBV19 and TRBJ2-5; TRBD1 agrees at 12 bases. The specimen sequenced was CD4+ T cells from PBMCs. This receptor was identified in a human donor with Susac syndrome. CDR3 nucleotide sequence: TGTGCCAGTAGTACCGGGACAGGGGGCGAGACCCAGTACTTC. This gives the protein CASSTGTGGETQYF.